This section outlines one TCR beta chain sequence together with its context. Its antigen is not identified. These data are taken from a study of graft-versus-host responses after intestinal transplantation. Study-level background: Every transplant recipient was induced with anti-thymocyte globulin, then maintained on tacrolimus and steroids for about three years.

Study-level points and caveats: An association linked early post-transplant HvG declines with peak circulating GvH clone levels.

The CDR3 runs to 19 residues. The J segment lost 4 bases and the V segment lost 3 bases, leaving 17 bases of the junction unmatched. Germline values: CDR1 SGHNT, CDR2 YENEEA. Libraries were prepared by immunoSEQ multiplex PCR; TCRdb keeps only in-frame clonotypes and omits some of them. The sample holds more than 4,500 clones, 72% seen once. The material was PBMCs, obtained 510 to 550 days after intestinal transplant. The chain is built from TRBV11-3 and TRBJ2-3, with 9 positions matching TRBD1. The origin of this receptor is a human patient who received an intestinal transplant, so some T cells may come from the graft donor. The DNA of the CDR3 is TGTGCCAGCAGCTTTTGGAGCTTACAGGGGGCGCGTTACGCAGATACGCAGTATTTT. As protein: CASSFWSLQGARYADTQYF.